This T cell receptor beta chain was found in a study of blood T cell repertoires in COVID-19. Germline CDR1 is MDHEN and CDR2 is SYDVKM. Trimming took off 2 bases at V and 4 bases at J, with 14 bases between the two ends. The CDR3 runs to 15 residues. In the original analysis: Nucleated cell number was recorded as an estimate derived from reference gene primer amplification. Here immunoSEQ multiplex PCR was the method, and the copy in TCRdb shows in-frame clones only, minus some. V and J calls and clone size are copied from that table; D and trimming were computed from the DNA. This table holds 50,000 to 65,000 clones, roughly 90% found once.

This clonotype was sampled from a human donor in a cohort sampled during active COVID-19. This chain links TRBV28 with TRBJ1-2, with D perhaps TRBD1 (6 bases). Sequencing was done on a sample of peripheral blood. The CDR3 region is CASSLRRTASYGYTF. The CDR3 DNA reads TGTGCCAGCAGTTTAAGGCGGACAGCTTCCTATGGCTACACCTTC.